This record covers a single TCR beta chain. The antigen remains undetermined. Expressed TCRB transcripts got sequenced, as all isolated RNA was reverse transcribed. Repertoires were generated with immunoSEQ multiplex PCR, while TCRdb's copy carries only in-frame clones and drops some. The sample includes hundreds of thousands of clones, around 15% seen only once; the top ten take roughly 0.04%. This specimen belongs to a study of beta chain features in type 1 diabetes. Study-level results: Shorter TCRB CDR3s, moderately but significantly so, marked every one of the four CD4+ subsets in Type 1 diabetes patients.

Trimming cost V 2 bases and J 5 bases; bases outside gene matches: 3. The V gene's germline CDR1 is SGHTA and CDR2 FQGNSA. There are 14 residues in the CDR3. What was sequenced was naive CD4+ T cells from blood. The receptor's source is a man younger than 30 with type 1 diabetes. The chain combines TRBV7-2 with TRBJ2-5; 9 bases are shared with TRBD1. The CDR3 nucleotides read TGTGCCAGCAGCTTACCGGGACAGGGTGAGACCCAGTACTTC. It codes for CASSLPGQGETQYF.